This T cell receptor beta chain stems from a study of blood T cells in healthy people across ages. Study-level background: When template switching was applied, about one barcoded beta molecule was captured per two T cells. General study points: Across the age range, TCR beta diversity per million T cells fell in a roughly linear way.

Losses at the gene ends were 3 bases for V and 0 bases for J; bases not matched to a gene: 6. The CDR3 length is 15 residues. Germline V gene data show CDR1 as SGHRS and CDR2 as YFSETQ. Investigators took 8.5 to 10 milliliters of peripheral blood from every donor. A second 7 to 11 cycle PCR used barcoded and J-beta primers. Each cDNA molecule was tagged by a template-switch adaptor that had 12 random nucleotides. TCRdb called the 5' RACE reads again in MiXCR, with one record for every CDR3 protein. The table records 750,000 to 950,000 distinct CDR3 sequences, 50% to 65% of them present only once. On this clonotype itself: Antigen unknown.

The chain joins TRBV5-1 to TRBJ2-7; 7 nucleotides align to TRBD2. Sequencing was done on a sample of blood. The origin of this receptor is an older man in good health. CDR3 protein: CASSSASGYSYEQYF. The CDR3 nucleotides are TGCGCCAGCAGCTCGGCTAGCGGATACTCCTACGAGCAGTACTTC.